The 21 T cell receptor beta chains below all came from one sample that was sequenced in a study of blood T cell repertoires in COVID-19. Sequencing was performed with immunoSEQ multiplex PCR; in TCRdb, only in-frame clones are kept and a portion is missing. The table lists around 80,000 clones, approximately 80% of them singletons. Sample: peripheral blood. All receptors come from a human donor in a cohort sampled during active COVID-19.

This clone is medium-sized by share. The genes are TRBV18 and TRBJ1-6; the match to TRBD1 covers 7 bases. The trim removed 4 bases at V and 6 bases at J, leaving 6 bases unmatched. From germline, CDR1 is KGHSH and CDR2 LQKENI. The CDR3 is 15 amino acids. The CDR3 is CASSRTGAGNSPLHF. The CDR3 bases are TGTGCCAGCTCACGTACAGGGGCGGGTAATTCACCCCTCCACTTT.

The rearrangement links TRBV14 to TRBJ1-1; D is uncertain. Trimming took 4 bases from V and 0 from J, leaving 9 bases between them. CDR3 length: 14 amino acids. Germline-derived CDR1 and CDR2 are SGHDN and FVKESK. As DNA, the CDR3 is TGTGCCAGCAGCCCCTTAATAATGAACACTGAAGCTTTCTTT. Protein: CASSPLIMNTEAFF.

The genes are TRBV28 and TRBJ1-1; D not resolved. Germline V gene data show CDR1 as MDHEN and CDR2 as SYDVKM. This CDR3 is 15 amino acids long. The V end was cut by 6 bases, the J end by 1 base, with 15 bases between. The CDR3 sequence: CASRGPLSGNTEAFF. In DNA, the CDR3 is TGTGCCAGCAGGGGTCCCCTCTCGGGGAACACTGAAGCTTTCTTT.

This chain uses TRBV4-2 with TRBJ1-5, with a tentative D call TRBD1 (5 bases). Looked up from germline, CDR1 is LGHNA and CDR2 is YNFKEQ. This CDR3 is built from 16 residues. V was trimmed by 0 bases and J by 0 bases, leaving 9 bases between them. CDR3 amino acids: CASSQEAGNSNQPQHF. DNA for the CDR3: TGTGCCAGCAGCCAAGAGGCAGGGAATAGCAATCAGCCCCAGCATTTT.

CDR3 residues: CASSRPRDRGLNGYTF. The CDR3 DNA reads as TGTGCCAGCAGCCGACCCCGAGACAGGGGGCTGAATGGCTACACCTTC. V gene TRBV4-2 combines with J gene TRBJ1-2; 10 bases map to TRBD1. This CDR3 region has 16 residues. Unmatched junction bases numbered 11, after V lost 4 bases and J lost 6 bases. The germline V gene encodes CDR1 LGHNA and CDR2 YNFKEQ.

A few counts support this clone. V gene TRBV10-1 combines with J gene TRBJ2-3, with 8 bases lining up with TRBD2. Germline CDR1 is WNHNN and CDR2 is SYGVQD (reference sequence). The CDR3 length is 15 residues. Germline trimming cut 6 bases from V and 6 bases from J; bases unmatched to any gene: 11. The DNA for the CDR3 is TGCGCCAGCAGCCGCGGGGGGCTGTTTGTGGATACGCAGTATTTT. Translated: CASSRGGLFVDTQYF.

The chain links TRBV9 to TRBJ1-2; D unresolved. The V gene's germline CDR1 is SGDLS and CDR2 YYNGEE. V dropped 2 bases and J dropped 2 bases, with 13 bases sitting between them. The CDR3 has 15 amino acids. The DNA of the CDR3 is TGTGCCAGCAGCGTTACCCTAACGGGGAACTATGGCTACACCTTC. Encoded protein: CASSVTLTGNYGYTF.

The chain joins TRBV24-1 to TRBJ2-3, with 8 nucleotides matching TRBD2. With 3 bases clipped from V and 0 bases from J, the junction kept 4 bases outside the gene matches. This CDR3 region has 16 residues. Germline V gene data show CDR1 as KGHDR and CDR2 as SFDVKD. CDR3 loop: CATSDLGGGSTDTQYF. CDR3 coding DNA: TGTGCCACCAGTGATCTCGGGGGGGGTAGCACAGATACGCAGTATTTT.

The chain joins TRBV25-1 to TRBJ1-5; 7 bases line up with TRBD1. The V and J ends lost 6 bases and 7 bases, in that order; junction bases with no gene match: 9. The germline CDR1 and CDR2 sequences are MGHDK and SYGVNS. This CDR3 is built from 14 residues. As DNA, the CDR3 is TGTGCCAGCAGCCGAGGGGGCCTCGGCCAGCCCCAGCATTTT. Amino acid sequence: CASSRGGLGQPQHF.

This sequence joins TRBV5-1 and TRBJ1-1; D gene ambiguous. Germline V lookup: CDR1 SGHRS, CDR2 YFSETQ. With 2 bases removed from V and 2 bases from J, the gap between germline ends came to 13 bases. The CDR3 runs to 15 residues. The CDR3, as DNA: TGCGCCAGCAGCTTTTCGGGTGTCGGAAACACTGAAGCTTTCTTT. Protein: CASSFSGVGNTEAFF.

The CDR3 region is CASSAMTGFGGYTF. CDR3 coding DNA: TGTGCCAGCAGTGCTATGACAGGGTTTGGCGGCTACACCTTC. The chain combines TRBV2 with TRBJ1-2; 7 nucleotides line up with TRBD1. Per germline, CDR1 SNHLY and CDR2 FYNNEI. The CDR3 consists of 14 residues. The J segment lost 8 bases and the V segment lost 4 bases, leaving 10 bases of the junction unmatched. The whole variable domain, remainder taken from reference TRBV2 and TRBJ1-2, is EPEVTQTPSHQVTQMGQEVILRCVPISNHLYFYWYRQILGQKVEFLVSFYNNEISEKSEIFDDQFSVERPDGSNFTLKIRSTKLEDSAMYFCASSAMTGFGGYTFGSGTRLTVV.

In this sample, this clone turned up a few times. The chain has TRBV19 and TRBJ1-3; perhaps TRBD1 as D (5 bases). Trimming removed 8 bases at V and 3 bases at J, with 11 bases between. CDR1 and CDR2 from the germline V gene are LNHDA and SQIVND (reference sequence). This CDR3 contains 13 residues. The CDR3 nucleotides read TGTGCCAGTGGGGCAGGGTTTGGAAACACCATATATTTT. This codes for CASGAGFGNTIYF.

This chain connects TRBV27 to TRBJ2-5; possible D gene TRBD2, 5 bases. The CDR3 is 13 amino acids. The germline V gene has CDR1 MNHEY and CDR2 SMNVEV (reference sequence). V dropped 6 bases and J dropped 5 bases, with 13 bases sitting between them. Here the CDR3 reads CASSPGGGETQYF. The CDR3 nucleotides read TGTGCCAGCAGCCCTGGAGGCGGGGAGACCCAGTACTTC.

The chain is built from TRBV2 and TRBJ2-1; 7 nucleotides agree with TRBD2. CDR3 length: 15 residues. The junction had 5 bases not matched to a gene; V was cut back by 5 bases and J by 1 base. Germline V gene lookup returns CDR1 SNHLY and CDR2 FYNNEI. CDR3 protein: CASSQRGISYNEQFF. The CDR3 DNA reads as TGTGCCAGCAGTCAGCGGGGCATTTCCTACAATGAGCAGTTCTTC.

This clone was counted a few times. The chain has TRBV27 and TRBJ2-7, with TRBD2 identical over 7 bases. From germline, CDR1 is MNHEY and CDR2 SMNVEV (reference sequence). CDR3 length: 17 amino acids. Trimming at V came to 5 bases and at J to 1 base, leaving 14 bases not matched to a gene. CDR3 protein: CASSPPPGAGESYEQYF. In nucleotides, the CDR3 is TGTGCCAGCAGTCCACCCCCCGGGGCGGGGGAATCCTACGAGCAGTACTTC.

The gene calls are TRBV5-1 and TRBJ1-4; 11 bases align to TRBD1. Germline trimming cut 3 bases from V and 7 bases from J; bases unmatched to any gene: 8. This CDR3 spans 16 amino acids. The germline CDR1 and CDR2 sequences are SGHRS and YFSETQ. DNA of the CDR3: TGCGCCAGCAGCTGGGGGACAGGGGGACTGGGTGAAAAACTGTTTTTT. It yields the protein CASSWGTGGLGEKLFF.

The rearrangement links TRBV5-1 to TRBJ2-2; D perhaps matches TRBD2 (6 bases). V lost 0 bases and J lost 0, with 12 bases in between. Germline CDR1 reads SGHRS; CDR2 reads YFSETQ. The CDR3 has 17 residues. CDR3 in amino acids: CASSLVMGGSNTGELFF. CDR3 coding DNA: TGCGCCAGCAGCTTGGTTATGGGGGGTTCGAACACCGGGGAGCTGTTTTTT.

The J gene is TRBJ1-5, the V gene TRBV10-2; 10 nucleotides agree with TRBD1. Germline CDR1 and CDR2: WSHSY and SAAADI. Trimming at V came to 5 bases and at J to 6 bases, leaving 7 bases not matched to a gene. The CDR3 length is 15 residues. The CDR3 nucleotides read TGCGCCAGCAGTACGACAGGGGGCTTGAGTCAGCCCCAGCATTTT. It translates to CASSTTGGLSQPQHF.

This chain joins TRBV5-4 and TRBJ2-3; D might be TRBD2 (5 bases). CDR1 and CDR2 from the germline V gene are SGHNT and YYREEE (reference sequence). V lost 0 bases, J lost 2 bases, and 10 bases lay in between. CDR3 size: 15 residues. The CDR3 region is CASSLGGEPTDTQYF. The CDR3, as DNA: TGTGCCAGCAGCTTGGGTGGGGAGCCCACAGATACGCAGTATTTT.

The chain employs TRBV4-1 and TRBJ1-2; the D gene is possibly TRBD1 (6 bases). V was clipped by 0 bases and J by 2 bases, with 16 bases between them. The germline gives CDR1 MGHRA, CDR2 YSYEKL. This CDR3 contains 17 residues. The CDR3 DNA reads as TGCGCCAGCAGCCAAGAACCCTCTGGGGGCTTGAACTATGGCTACACCTTC. It specifies CASSQEPSGGLNYGYTF.

This clone turned up a few times. The rearrangement joins TRBV6-2 or TRBV6-3 to TRBJ2-7; no clear D gene. The CDR3 contains 14 residues. The V and J ends lost 5 bases and 3 bases respectively, with 14 bases between them. Germline V gene sequence: CDR1 MNHEY, CDR2 SVGEGT. Here the CDR3 reads CASSPWSLGYEQYF. CDR3 sequence (DNA): TGTGCCAGCAGTCCGTGGAGCCTGGGCTACGAGCAGTACTTC.